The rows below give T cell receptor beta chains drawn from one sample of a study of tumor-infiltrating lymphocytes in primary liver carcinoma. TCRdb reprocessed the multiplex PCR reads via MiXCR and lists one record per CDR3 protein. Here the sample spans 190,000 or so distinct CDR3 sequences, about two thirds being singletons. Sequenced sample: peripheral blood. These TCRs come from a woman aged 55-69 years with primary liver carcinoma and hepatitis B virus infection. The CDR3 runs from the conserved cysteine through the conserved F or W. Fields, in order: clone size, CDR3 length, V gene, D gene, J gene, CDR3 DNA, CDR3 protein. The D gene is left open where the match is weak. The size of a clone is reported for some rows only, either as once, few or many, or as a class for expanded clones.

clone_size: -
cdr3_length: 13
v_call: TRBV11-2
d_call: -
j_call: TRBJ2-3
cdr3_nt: TGTGCCAGAAGCTTAGTCCTCCCCGATCCTCAGTATTTT
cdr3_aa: CARSLVLPDPQYF

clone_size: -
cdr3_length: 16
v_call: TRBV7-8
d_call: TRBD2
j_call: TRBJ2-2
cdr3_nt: TGTGCCAGGAGCGTAGCGGGAGGGCCGGGGACCGGGGAGCTGTTTTTT
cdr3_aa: CARSVAGGPGTGELFF

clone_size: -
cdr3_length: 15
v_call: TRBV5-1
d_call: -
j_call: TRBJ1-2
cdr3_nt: TGCGCCAGCAGCTTGGCCGTGGGGCATCAAGATGGCTACACCTTC
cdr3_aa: CASSLAVGHQDGYTF

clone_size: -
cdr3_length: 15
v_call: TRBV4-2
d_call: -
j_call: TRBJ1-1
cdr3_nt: TGTGCCAGCAGCCAAGTTGGGGAAATCCACACTGAAGCTTTCTTT
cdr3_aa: CASSQVGEIHTEAFF

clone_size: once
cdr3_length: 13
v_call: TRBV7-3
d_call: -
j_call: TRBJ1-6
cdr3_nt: TGTGCCAGCAGATTAGGCGATAATTCACCCCTCCACTTT
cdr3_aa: CASRLGDNSPLHF

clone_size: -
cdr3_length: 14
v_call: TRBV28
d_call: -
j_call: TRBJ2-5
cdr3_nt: TGTGCCCGCAGTCGGAATGGGGAAAAAGAGACCCAGTACTTC
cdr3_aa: CARSRNGEKETQYF

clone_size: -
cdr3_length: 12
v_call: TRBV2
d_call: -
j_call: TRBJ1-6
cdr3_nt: TGTGCCAGCACCGCCCAAAGGTCACCCCTCCACTTT
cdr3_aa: CASTAQRSPLHF

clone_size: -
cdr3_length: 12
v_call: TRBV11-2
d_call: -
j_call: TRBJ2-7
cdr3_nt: TGTGCCAGCAATGAGACAGTCTACGAGCAGTACTTC
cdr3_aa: CASNETVYEQYF

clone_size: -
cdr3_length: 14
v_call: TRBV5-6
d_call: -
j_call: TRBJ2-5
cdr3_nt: TGTGCCAGCACTCTCCGGGCCAACCAAGAGACCCAGTACTTT
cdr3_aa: CASTLRANQETQYF

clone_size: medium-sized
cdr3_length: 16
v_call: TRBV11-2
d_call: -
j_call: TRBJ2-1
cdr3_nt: TGTGCCAGCAGCTTAGCAGAGCGCCTCTCCTACAATGAGCAGTTCTTC
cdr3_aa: CASSLAERLSYNEQFF

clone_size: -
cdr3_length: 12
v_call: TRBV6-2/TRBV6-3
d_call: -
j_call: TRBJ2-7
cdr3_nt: TGTGTCAGCAGTCGACGGCACTACGAGCAGTACTTC
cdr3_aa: CVSSRRHYEQYF

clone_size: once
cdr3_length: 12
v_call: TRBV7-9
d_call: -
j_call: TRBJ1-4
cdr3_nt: TGTGCCAGCAGCTTACGTAATGAAAAACTGTCTTTT
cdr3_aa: CASSLRNEKLSF

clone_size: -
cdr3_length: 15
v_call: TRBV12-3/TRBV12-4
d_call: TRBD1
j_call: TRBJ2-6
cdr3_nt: TGTGTCAGCAGTCTACGACAGGGTGGGATCAACGTCCTGACTTTC
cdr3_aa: CVSSLRQGGINVLTF

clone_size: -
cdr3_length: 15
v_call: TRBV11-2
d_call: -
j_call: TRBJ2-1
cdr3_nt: TGTGCCAGTAGTTTCGGCAGGGGAAAGGGCAATGAGCAGTTCTTC
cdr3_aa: CASSFGRGKGNEQFF

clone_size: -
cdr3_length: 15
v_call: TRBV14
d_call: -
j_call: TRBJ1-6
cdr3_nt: TGTGCCAACAGCCACCAGGGACTGAATAATTCACCCCTCCACTTT
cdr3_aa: CANSHQGLNNSPLHF

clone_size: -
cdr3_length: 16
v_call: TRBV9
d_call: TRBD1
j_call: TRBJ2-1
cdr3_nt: TGTGCCAGCATCGCCCCGGGACAGGGCTCCTACAATGAGCAGTTCTTC
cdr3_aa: CASIAPGQGSYNEQFF

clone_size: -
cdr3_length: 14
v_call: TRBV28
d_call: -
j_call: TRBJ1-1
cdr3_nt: TGTGCCAGCAATCCCTCCCGGGGGGTTTCAGGAGCTTTCTTT
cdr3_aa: CASNPSRGVSGAFF

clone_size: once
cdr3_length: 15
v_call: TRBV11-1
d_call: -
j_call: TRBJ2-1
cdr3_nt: TGTACCAGCAGCTCACTAGGGGGAGGGCCGAGTGAGCAGTTCTTC
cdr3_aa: CTSSSLGGGPSEQFF

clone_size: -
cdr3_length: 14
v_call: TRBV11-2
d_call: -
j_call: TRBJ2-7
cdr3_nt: TGTGCCAGCAACTTAGATATCGTCTTCCCCGTTCTGTACTTC
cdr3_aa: CASNLDIVFPVLYF

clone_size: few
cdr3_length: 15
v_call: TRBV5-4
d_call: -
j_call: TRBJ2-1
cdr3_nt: TGTGCCAGCAGCTTGGGACCGGACCGGGTAAATGAGCAGTTCTTC
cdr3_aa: CASSLGPDRVNEQFF

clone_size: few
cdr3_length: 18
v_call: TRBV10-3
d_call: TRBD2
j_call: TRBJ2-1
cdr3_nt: TGTGCCATCAGTGAGTCGAATCTAGCGGGAGTTTCTTACAATGAGCAGTTCTTC
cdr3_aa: CAISESNLAGVSYNEQFF

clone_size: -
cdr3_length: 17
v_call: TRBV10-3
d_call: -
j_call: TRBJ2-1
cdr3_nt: TGTGCCATCAGTGAGTCACGCGTGACACTTTCCGACAATGAGCAGTCCTTC
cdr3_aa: CAISESRVTLSDNEQSF

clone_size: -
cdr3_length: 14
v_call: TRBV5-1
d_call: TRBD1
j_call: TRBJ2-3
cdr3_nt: TGCGCCACCAACGCCGGACAGGTCACAGATACGCAGTATTTT
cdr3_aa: CATNAGQVTDTQYF

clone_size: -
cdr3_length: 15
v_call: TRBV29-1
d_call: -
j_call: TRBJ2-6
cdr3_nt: TGCAGCGTGCTTATCCGCGACGGCAGTAATAACGTCCTGCCTTTC
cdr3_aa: CSVLIRDGSNNVLPF

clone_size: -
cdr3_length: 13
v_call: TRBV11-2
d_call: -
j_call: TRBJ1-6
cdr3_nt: TGTGCCAGCAGCTCAGATCAGGGCTCACCCCTCCACTTT
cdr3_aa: CASSSDQGSPLHF

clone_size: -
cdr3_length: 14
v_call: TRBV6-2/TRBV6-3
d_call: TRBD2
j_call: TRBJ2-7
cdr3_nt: TGCGCCGGACGGACTAGCGGAGTCTCCTACGAGCAGTACTTC
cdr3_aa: CAGRTSGVSYEQYF

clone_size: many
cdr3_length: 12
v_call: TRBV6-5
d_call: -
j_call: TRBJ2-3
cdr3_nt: TGTGCCAGCAGTCCGACTAGTTTTACGCAGTATTTT
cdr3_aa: CASSPTSFTQYF

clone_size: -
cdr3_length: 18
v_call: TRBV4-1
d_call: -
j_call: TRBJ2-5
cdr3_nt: TGCGCCAGCAGCCAAGATCTGGGCCGCGGGGCAGCCCAAGAGACCCAGTACTTC
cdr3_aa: CASSQDLGRGAAQETQYF

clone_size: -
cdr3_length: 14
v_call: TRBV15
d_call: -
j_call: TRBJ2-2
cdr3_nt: TGTGCCACCAGCAGAGCGGGAGACACCGGGGAGCTGTTTTTT
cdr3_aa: CATSRAGDTGELFF

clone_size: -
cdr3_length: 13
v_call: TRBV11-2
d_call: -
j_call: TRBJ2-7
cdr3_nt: TGTGCCAGCAGCCTCCGGGACGTTTACGAGCAGTACTTC
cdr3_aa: CASSLRDVYEQYF

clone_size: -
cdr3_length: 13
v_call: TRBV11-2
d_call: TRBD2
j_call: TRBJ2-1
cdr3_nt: TGTGCCAGCAGCTTACTAGCGGGGTACGAGCAGTTCTTC
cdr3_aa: CASSLLAGYEQFF

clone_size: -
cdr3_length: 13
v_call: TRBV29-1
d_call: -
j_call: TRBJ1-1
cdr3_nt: TGCAGCGTCGCCGCGGGGGGGGACACTGAAGCTTTCTTT
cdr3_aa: CSVAAGGDTEAFF

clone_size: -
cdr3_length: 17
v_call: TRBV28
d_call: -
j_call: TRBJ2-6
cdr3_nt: TGTGCCACCAGTTTATTCTTCGGCAGCTCTGGGGCCAGCGTCCTGACTTTC
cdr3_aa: CATSLFFGSSGASVLTF

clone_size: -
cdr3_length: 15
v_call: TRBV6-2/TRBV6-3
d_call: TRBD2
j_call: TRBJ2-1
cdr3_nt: TGTGCCAGCGCTGCAACGGGACTATCGTACAATGAGCAGTTCTTC
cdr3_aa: CASAATGLSYNEQFF

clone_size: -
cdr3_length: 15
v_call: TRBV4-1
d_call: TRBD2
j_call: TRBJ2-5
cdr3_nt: TGCGCCAGCAGCCGGGGGACTAGCGGACAAGAGGCCCAGTACTTC
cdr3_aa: CASSRGTSGQEAQYF

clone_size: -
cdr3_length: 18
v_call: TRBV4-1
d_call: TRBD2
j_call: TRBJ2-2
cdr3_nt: TGCGCCAGCAGCCACGGGACTAGTGGGACTGCGAGCACCGGGGAGCTGTTTTTT
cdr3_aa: CASSHGTSGTASTGELFF

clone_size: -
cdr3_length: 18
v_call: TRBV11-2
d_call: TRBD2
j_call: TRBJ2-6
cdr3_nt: TGTGTCAGCAGCGGCGGGAGGGACAGCTACTCTGGGGCCAACGTCCTTACTTTC
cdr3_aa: CVSSGGRDSYSGANVLTF

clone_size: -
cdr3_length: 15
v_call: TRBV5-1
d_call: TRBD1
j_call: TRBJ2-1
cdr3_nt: TGCGCAAGCACCAACCTGAGACAGGGTAGGAATGAGCAGTTCTTC
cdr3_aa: CASTNLRQGRNEQFF

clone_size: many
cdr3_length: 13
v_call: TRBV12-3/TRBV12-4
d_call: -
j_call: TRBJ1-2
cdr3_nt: TGTGCCAGCAGCCCCGCGGCTGACTATGGCTACACCTTC
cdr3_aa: CASSPAADYGYTF

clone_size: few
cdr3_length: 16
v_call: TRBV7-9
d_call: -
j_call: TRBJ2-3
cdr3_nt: TGTGCCAGCAGCCCCGGACTCCTCGGGAGCACAGATACGCAGTATTTT
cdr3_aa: CASSPGLLGSTDTQYF

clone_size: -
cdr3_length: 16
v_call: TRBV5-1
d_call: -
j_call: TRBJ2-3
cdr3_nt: TGCGCCAGCAGCTTGAACGGCAGGGGAAGCACAGATACGCAGTATTTT
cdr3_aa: CASSLNGRGSTDTQYF

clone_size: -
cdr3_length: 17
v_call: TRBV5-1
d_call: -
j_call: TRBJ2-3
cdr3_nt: TGCGCCAGCAGCTTGGGAATCATGCAGCGTAGCGGAGATACGCAGTATTTT
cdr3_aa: CASSLGIMQRSGDTQYF

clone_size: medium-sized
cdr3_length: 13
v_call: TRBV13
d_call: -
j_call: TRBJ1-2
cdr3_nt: TGTGCCAGCAGCTTCGAAACTAACTATGGCTACACCTTC
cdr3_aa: CASSFETNYGYTF

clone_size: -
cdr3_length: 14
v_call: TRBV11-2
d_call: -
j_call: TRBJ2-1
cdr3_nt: TGTGCCAGCAGCTTGAAATCAGGAAATAATGAGCAGTTCTTC
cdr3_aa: CASSLKSGNNEQFF